One T cell receptor beta chain is described in this entry. Its antigen is unidentified. The time point is: blood from clinic visit 5 months post-surgery; TSC patient then seizure free. The sequenced cases were selected for having the highest brain T cell transcript signatures. Pre-surgery treatment included at least one anti-epileptic drug. The data are from a study of brain T cells in children with intractable seizures. General study findings and limits: Only CDR3 sequence similarity suggested viral specificity, without known HCMV serostatus. Pre- and post-surgery blood differed in depth, so pre-surgery absences may be undersampling.

The repertoire was sequenced with immunoSEQ multiplex PCR; TCRdb's copy has only in-frame clones and lacks some. This repertoire shows approximately 330,000 clones, 93% found once; its top ten account for 5.5% to 6%. The CDR3 is 15 amino acids. Germline CDR1 and CDR2: SEHNR and FQNEAQ (reference sequence). V was pared by 5 bases and J by 3 bases, with 17 bases between. J is TRBJ2-7 and V is TRBV7-9; TRBD1 might be the D (6 bases). The clonotype originates from a boy less than two years old with tuberous sclerosis and intractable seizures. The sequenced sample was peripheral blood, obtained about 5 months after surgery. The CDR3, as DNA: TGTGCCAGCAGCCAAAAACAGGGTGCGTACTACGAGCAGTACTTC. This gives the protein CASSQKQGAYYEQYF.